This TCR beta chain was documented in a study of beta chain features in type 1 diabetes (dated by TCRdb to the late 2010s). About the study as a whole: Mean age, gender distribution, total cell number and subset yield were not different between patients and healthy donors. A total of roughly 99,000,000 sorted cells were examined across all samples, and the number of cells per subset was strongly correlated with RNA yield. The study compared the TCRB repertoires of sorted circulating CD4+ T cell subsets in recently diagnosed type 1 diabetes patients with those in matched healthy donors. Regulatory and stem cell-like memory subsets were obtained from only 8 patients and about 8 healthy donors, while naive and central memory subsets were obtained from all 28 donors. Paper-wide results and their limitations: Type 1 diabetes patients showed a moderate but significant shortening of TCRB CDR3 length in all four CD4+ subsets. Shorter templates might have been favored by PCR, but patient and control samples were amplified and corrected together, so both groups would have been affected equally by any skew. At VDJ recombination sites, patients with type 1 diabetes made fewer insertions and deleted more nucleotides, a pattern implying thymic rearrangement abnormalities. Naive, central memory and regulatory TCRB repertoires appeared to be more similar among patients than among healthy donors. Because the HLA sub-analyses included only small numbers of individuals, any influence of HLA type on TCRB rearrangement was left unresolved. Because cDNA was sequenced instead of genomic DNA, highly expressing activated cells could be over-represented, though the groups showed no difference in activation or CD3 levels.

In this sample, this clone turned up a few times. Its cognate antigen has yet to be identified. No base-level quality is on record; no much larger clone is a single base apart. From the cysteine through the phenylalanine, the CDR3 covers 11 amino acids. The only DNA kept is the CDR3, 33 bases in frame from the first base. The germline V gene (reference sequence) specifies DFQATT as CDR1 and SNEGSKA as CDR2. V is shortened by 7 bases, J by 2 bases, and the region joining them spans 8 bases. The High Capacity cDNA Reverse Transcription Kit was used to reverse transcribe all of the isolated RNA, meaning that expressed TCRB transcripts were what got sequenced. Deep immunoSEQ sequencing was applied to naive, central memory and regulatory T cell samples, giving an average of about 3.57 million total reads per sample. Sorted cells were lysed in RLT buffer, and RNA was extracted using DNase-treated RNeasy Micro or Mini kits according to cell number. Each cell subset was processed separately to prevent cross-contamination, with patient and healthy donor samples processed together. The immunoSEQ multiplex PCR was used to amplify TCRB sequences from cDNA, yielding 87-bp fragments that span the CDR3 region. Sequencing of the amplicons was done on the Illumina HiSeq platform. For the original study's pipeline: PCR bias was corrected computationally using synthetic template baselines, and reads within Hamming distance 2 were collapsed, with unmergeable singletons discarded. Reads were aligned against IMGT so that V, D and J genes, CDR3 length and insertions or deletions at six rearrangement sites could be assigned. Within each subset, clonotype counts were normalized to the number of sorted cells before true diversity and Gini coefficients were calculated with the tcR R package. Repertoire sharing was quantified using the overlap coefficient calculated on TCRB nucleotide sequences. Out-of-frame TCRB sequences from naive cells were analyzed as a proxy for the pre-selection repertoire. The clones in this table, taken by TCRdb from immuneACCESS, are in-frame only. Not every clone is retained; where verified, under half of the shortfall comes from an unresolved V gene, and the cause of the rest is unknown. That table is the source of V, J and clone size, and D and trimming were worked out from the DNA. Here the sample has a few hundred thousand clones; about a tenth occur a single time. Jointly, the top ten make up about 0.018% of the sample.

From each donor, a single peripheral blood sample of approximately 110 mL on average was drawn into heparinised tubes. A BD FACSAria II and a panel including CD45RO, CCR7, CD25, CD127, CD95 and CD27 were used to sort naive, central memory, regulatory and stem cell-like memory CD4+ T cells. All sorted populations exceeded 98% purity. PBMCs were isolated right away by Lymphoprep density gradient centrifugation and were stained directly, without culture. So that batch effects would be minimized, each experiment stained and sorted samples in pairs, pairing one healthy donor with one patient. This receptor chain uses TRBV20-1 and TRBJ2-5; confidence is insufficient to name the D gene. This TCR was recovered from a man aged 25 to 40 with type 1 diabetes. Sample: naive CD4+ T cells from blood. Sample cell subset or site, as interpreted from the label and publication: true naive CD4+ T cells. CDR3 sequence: CSVGWQETQYF. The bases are TGCAGTGTCGGGTGGCAAGAGACCCAGTACTTC.